The rows below give T cell receptor beta chains drawn from one sample of a study of blood T cell repertoires in COVID-19. Generated by immunoSEQ multiplex PCR, the TCRdb table keeps only in-frame clones and is missing some. The data contain 120,000 or so clones, around 81% of them singletons. The sequenced material came from peripheral blood. All receptors derive from a woman aged 45-59 years with acute or convalescent COVID-19. Each CDR3 is given with its conserved first and last residue. D genes are given only for firm matches. Clone size is not always given. Where it is, it says once, few, many or a class for expanded clones.

d_call | j_call | clone_size | v_call | cdr3_aa | cdr3_nt
- | TRBJ2-7 | - | TRBV5-1 | CASSLGWTAVSYEQYF | TGCGCCAGCAGCTTGGGTTGGACAGCGGTCTCCTACGAGCAGTACTTC
- | TRBJ2-1 | - | TRBV5-1 | CASSLARYNEQFF | TGCGCCAGCAGCTTAGCGCGCTACAATGAGCAGTTCTTC
- | TRBJ1-5 | - | TRBV2 | CASSDGGFSHQPQHF | TGTGCCAGCAGTGATGGGGGGTTCTCTCATCAGCCCCAGCATTTT
- | TRBJ1-5 | - | TRBV15 | CATSRMAGMGSNQPQHF | TGTGCCACCAGCAGAATGGCCGGGATGGGGAGCAATCAGCCCCAGCATTTT
- | TRBJ1-6 | - | TRBV23-1 | CASSQWGGKNSPLHF | TGCGCCAGCAGTCAATGGGGGGGAAAAAATTCACCCCTCCACTTT
TRBD1 | TRBJ2-1 | - | TRBV5-1 | CASSSAGTAEEEQFF | TGCGCCAGCAGCTCCGCCGGGACAGCCGAGGAGGAGCAGTTCTTC
TRBD1 | TRBJ1-5 | - | TRBV24-1 | CATSDNRGPNQPQHF | TGTGCCACCAGTGATAACAGGGGCCCGAATCAGCCCCAGCATTTT
- | TRBJ2-1 | - | TRBV6-5 | CASSHGLASNEQFF | TGTGCCAGCAGCCACGGCCTAGCGTCCAATGAGCAGTTCTTC
- | TRBJ2-3 | - | TRBV18 | CASSPLGRDTQYF | TGTGCCAGCTCACCATTAGGGAGGGATACGCAGTATTTT
- | TRBJ2-5 | - | TRBV5-1 | CASSPRTEETQYF | TGCGCCAGCAGCCCTCGGACAGAAGAGACCCAGTACTTC
TRBD2 | TRBJ2-5 | - | TRBV29-1 | CSVLGGTKETQYF | TGCAGCGTACTAGGCGGGACTAAAGAGACCCAGTACTTC
- | TRBJ2-1 | - | TRBV15 | CATSRPSGRGYNEQFF | TGTGCCACCAGCAGGCCCTCCGGCAGGGGATACAATGAGCAGTTCTTC
TRBD2 | TRBJ2-7 | - | TRBV9 | CASSVEASGGVEQYF | TGTGCCAGCAGCGTAGAGGCTAGCGGGGGGGTAGAGCAGTACTTC
TRBD1 | TRBJ2-2 | - | TRBV9 | CASSGQGTGELFF | TGTGCCAGCAGCGGACAGGGAACCGGGGAGCTGTTTTTT
TRBD2 | TRBJ2-1 | - | TRBV14 | CASSQFYSGATYNEQFF | TGTGCCAGCAGCCAGTTTTATAGCGGGGCCACCTACAATGAGCAGTTCTTC
TRBD1 | TRBJ1-1 | - | TRBV27 | CASSWQGAYTEAFF | TGTGCCAGCTCCTGGCAGGGGGCGTACACTGAAGCTTTCTTT
- | TRBJ1-4 | once | TRBV7-9 | CASSLSASQVVPAFF | TGTGCCAGCAGCTTATCGGCGAGTCAGGTAGTCCCAGCATTTTTT
- | TRBJ1-1 | - | TRBV2 | CASSETVWADTEAFF | TGTGCCAGCAGTGAAACGGTATGGGCAGACACTGAAGCTTTCTTT
- | TRBJ2-3 | - | TRBV15 | CATSRDPGSTDTQYF | TGTGCCACCAGCAGAGATCCGGGTAGCACAGATACGCAGTATTTT
- | TRBJ1-4 | - | TRBV5-5 | CASSPEGFGREKLFF | TGTGCCAGCAGCCCGGAGGGGTTTGGTAGAGAAAAACTGTTTTTT
TRBD1 | TRBJ2-7 | - | TRBV6-5 | CAGQGQVLQGEQYF | TGTGCCGGACAAGGACAGGTCCTACAGGGCGAGCAGTACTTC
TRBD2 | TRBJ2-5 | - | TRBV4-1 | CASSRTSEYQETQYF | TGCGCCAGCAGTCGAACTAGCGAATACCAAGAGACCCAGTACTTC
TRBD1 | TRBJ2-5 | - | TRBV7-9 | CASSLGDRGRQETQYF | TGTGCCAGCAGCTTAGGGGACAGGGGGCGCCAAGAGACCCAGTACTTC
- | TRBJ1-4 | - | TRBV27 | CASSFQRDGEKLFF | TGTGCCAGCAGTTTCCAGAGGGATGGTGAAAAACTGTTTTTT
- | TRBJ2-5 | - | TRBV10-3 | CAINRDFQETQYF | TGTGCCATCAACCGGGATTTTCAAGAGACCCAGTACTTC
- | TRBJ1-4 | - | TRBV19 | CASANTGGLNEKLFF | TGTGCCAGTGCCAATACCGGGGGATTGAATGAAAAACTGTTTTTT
TRBD1 | TRBJ1-1 | - | TRBV6-4 | CASSEGTGGALDTEAFF | TGTGCCAGCAGTGAAGGGACAGGGGGCGCGTTGGACACTGAAGCTTTCTTT
TRBD1 | TRBJ1-1 | - | TRBV6-4 | CASSAQQGGTEAFF | TGTGCCAGCAGTGCCCAGCAGGGGGGCACTGAAGCTTTCTTT
- | TRBJ1-2 | - | TRBV5-5 | CASSSDYGYTF | TGTGCCAGCAGCTCCGACTATGGCTACACCTTC
- | TRBJ1-2 | - | TRBV10-3 | CAIKTELNNYGYTF | TGTGCCATAAAAACAGAACTTAATAACTATGGCTACACCTTC
- | TRBJ1-5 | - | TRBV19 | CASSIWRGNQPQHF | TGTGCCAGTAGTATATGGCGGGGCAATCAGCCCCAGCATTTT
TRBD2 | TRBJ2-3 | - | TRBV6-5 | CASHLAGDTQYF | TGTGCCAGCCACCTAGCGGGAGATACGCAGTATTTT
- | TRBJ2-7 | - | TRBV6-1 | CASSEHSYEQYF | TGTGCCAGCAGTGAACACTCCTACGAGCAGTACTTC
TRBD1 | TRBJ1-2 | few | TRBV25-1 | CASSPRDRGSYGYTF | TGTGCCAGCTCTCCCCGGGACAGGGGAAGCTATGGCTACACCTTC
TRBD1 | TRBJ1-2 | - | TRBV29-1 | CSVVSFGQGDGYTF | TGCAGCGTTGTAAGCTTCGGACAGGGCGATGGCTACACCTTC
TRBD2 | TRBJ2-1 | - | TRBV6-5 | CASSKGLGNEQFF | TGTGCCAGCAGTAAGGGACTAGGAAATGAGCAGTTCTTC
TRBD1 | TRBJ1-2 | - | TRBV5-1 | CASSLGDRGYGYTF | TGCGCCAGCAGCTTGGGGGACAGGGGCTATGGCTACACCTTC
- | TRBJ1-5 | once | TRBV28 | CASVPPGYQPQHF | TGTGCCAGCGTCCCCCCGGGATATCAGCCCCAGCATTTT
TRBD1 | TRBJ1-6 | - | TRBV6-4 | CASDLGTGNSPLHF | TGTGCCAGCGACCTTGGGACAGGCAATTCACCCCTCCACTTT
- | TRBJ1-4 | once | TRBV5-1 | CASSEARAVNEKLFF | TGCGCCAGCAGCGAAGCCAGGGCAGTAAATGAAAAACTGTTTTTT
- | TRBJ1-4 | once | TRBV15 | CATSRDPNSNEKLFF | TGTGCCACCAGCAGAGATCCCAACAGTAATGAAAAACTGTTTTTT
- | TRBJ1-6 | - | TRBV28 | CASSPGFNSPLHF | TGTGCCAGCAGTCCAGGGTTTAATTCACCCCTCCACTTT
TRBD2 | TRBJ2-1 | - | TRBV9 | CASSASLLAEQFF | TGTGCCAGCAGCGCCAGTTTACTAGCGGAGCAGTTCTTC